This TCR beta chain emerged from a study of OX40 agonist ivuxolimab in advanced cancers. The CDR3 contains 17 residues. Germline CDR1 SGHRS, CDR2 YFSETQ. The V gene end was trimmed by 0 bases and the J gene end by 2 bases; junction bases not matched to a gene: 7. Here immunoSEQ multiplex PCR was the method, and the copy in TCRdb shows in-frame clones only, minus some. The repertoire consists of 80,000 to 95,000 clones, with under 95% occurring once and the leading ten covering 0.51%. People who had autoimmune disease history or systemic immunosuppression were excluded. The chain couples TRBV5-1 to TRBJ2-1, with 8 bases lining up with TRBD1. The material was CD4+ or CD8+ T cells sorted from blood, obtained in a trial of the OX40 agonist ivuxolimab. The receptor comes from an adult with an advanced solid tumor such as melanoma, head and neck, liver or kidney cancer. CDR3 amino acids: CASSLVAQGAPYNEQFF. The CDR3 DNA reads TGCGCCAGCAGCTTGGTCGCGCAGGGGGCGCCCTACAATGAGCAGTTCTTC.